This entry lists 25 T cell receptor beta chains sequenced from one sample in a study of T cell responses to AZD1222 COVID-19 vaccine. Libraries were prepared by immunoSEQ multiplex PCR; TCRdb keeps only in-frame clonotypes and omits some of them. Counted here are some 160,000 clones, around 94% occurring once; the ten biggest clones make up 0.7% to 0.9%. This specimen consisted of peripheral blood, obtained on day 0 of AZD1222 vaccination. All receptors derive from an adult in good health.

This chain connects TRBV4-2 to TRBJ1-4, with 11 nucleotides matching TRBD1. The germline CDR1 and CDR2 sequences are LGHNA and YNFKEQ. The CDR3 is made up of 16 amino acids. V lost 0 bases, J lost 7 bases, and 4 bases stayed unmatched. The CDR3: CASSQDGQGAGEKLFF. DNA of the CDR3: TGTGCCAGCAGCCAAGATGGACAGGGGGCTGGTGAAAAACTGTTTTTT.

This clone showed up just once. The chain recombines TRBV11-2 with TRBJ1-2; a possible D gene is TRBD1 (6 bases). The V gene's germline CDR1 is SGHAT and CDR2 FQNNGV. This CDR3 contains 15 residues. With 4 bases removed from V and 0 bases from J, the gap between germline ends came to 12 bases. The CDR3 DNA sequence: TGTGCCAGCAGCTCAGACAGGAGTACTAACTATGGCTACACCTTC. This translates into CASSSDRSTNYGYTF.

The CDR3 nucleotides read TGTGCCAGCAGTTTCGATTTAGGGGTGGATTTGAACACTGAAGCTTTCTTT. Protein: CASSFDLGVDLNTEAFF. This chain uses TRBV28 with TRBJ1-1, with D perhaps matching TRBD1 (5 bases). The V gene's germline CDR1 is MDHEN and CDR2 SYDVKM. The CDR3 length is 17 residues. V lost 3 bases and J lost 0, with 17 bases in between.

Details on this clone: Germline is not matched at one junction end, which may reflect a read error. The chain recombines TRBV4-2 with TRBJ1-2; D is possibly TRBD1 (6 bases). Germline V gives CDR1 LGHNA, CDR2 YNFKEQ. The CDR3 has 14 amino acids. As DNA, the CDR3 is TGTGCCAGTAGCCAAGATTCGCAGGGGTACGGCTACACCTTC. It translates to CASSQDSQGYGYTF.

The chain has TRBV23-1 and TRBJ2-7, with D possibly being TRBD1 (6 bases). TRBV23-1 is known as an ORF, though its function is uncertain. The CDR3 extends over 20 amino acids. V was clipped by 3 bases and J by 4 bases, with 31 bases between them. CDR3 sequence: CASSHVGTFGQRRIIYEQYF. The CDR3 region has the DNA TGCGCCAGCAGTCACGTAGGGACATTCGGCCAACGCCGGATCATTTACGAGCAGTACTTC.

V usage is TRBV7-2 and J usage is TRBJ2-1, with 7 bases matching TRBD2. Germline V lookup: CDR1 SGHTA, CDR2 FQGNSA. The CDR3 contains 14 residues. V lost 1 base and J lost 4; bases outside the gene matches: 1. CDR3 in amino acids: CASSLGGRYNEQFF. CDR3 coding DNA: TGTGCCAGCAGCTTAGGCGGGAGATACAATGAGCAGTTCTTC.

This clone was detected only once. V gene TRBV7-6 combines with J gene TRBJ2-7; 7 bases match TRBD2. V shed 4 bases and J 6 bases; nucleotides not matched to a gene: 18. Germline V lookup: CDR1 SGHVS, CDR2 FNYEAQ. The length of the CDR3 is 17 residues. The CDR3 DNA sequence: TGTGCCAGCAGCTCACCCCTGGAAGCGGGAATTCGCCTCGAGCAGTACTTC. Translating it yields CASSSPLEAGIRLEQYF.

The J gene is TRBJ2-2, the V gene TRBV11-2; the D call may be TRBD1 or TRBD2 (5 bases each). The germline V and J ends were trimmed by 4 bases and 8 bases, with 11 bases remaining between them. The length of the CDR3 is 13 residues. Germline-derived CDR1 and CDR2 are SGHAT and FQNNGV. CDR3 DNA sequence: TGTGCCAGCAGCTGGGACGGACGTGGGGAGCTGTTTTTT. Its protein is CASSWDGRGELFF.

The chain recombines TRBV6-5 with TRBJ2-6, with no clear D. V shed 7 bases and J shed 0 bases, with 7 bases lying between them. CDR3 size: 14 residues. Germline lookup yields CDR1 MNHEY and CDR2 SVGAGI. The CDR3 region has the DNA TGTGCCAGCACCCGATTCTCTGGGGCCAACGTCCTGACTTTC. It yields the protein CASTRFSGANVLTF.

The CDR3 reads CASGTPTGGRQPQHF. In DNA form, the CDR3 reads TGTGCTAGTGGTACCCCCACGGGGGGCAGGCAGCCCCAGCATTTT. The rearrangement uses TRBV12-5 and TRBJ1-5, with a tentative D call TRBD1 (6 bases). V was clipped by 5 bases and J by 7 bases, with 18 bases between them. Germline V gene sequence: CDR1 LGHNT, CDR2 FRNRAP. The CDR3 has 15 amino acids.

Concerning this clone: One end of the junction is discordant with germline, which a read error may explain. This chain links TRBV7-7 with TRBJ1-3; no firm D call. CDR1 is SSHAT and CDR2 is FNYEAQ in the germline V gene (reference sequence). The CDR3 length is 14 residues. CDR3 protein: CASSPGPAGNTIYF. CDR3 sequence (DNA): TGTGCTAGCAGCCCCGGGCCAGCCGGAAACACCATATATTTT.

The chain recombines TRBV11-1 with TRBJ2-5, with a tentative D call TRBD2 (6 bases). With 6 bases removed from V and 2 bases from J, the gap between germline ends came to 16 bases. This CDR3 is built from 15 residues. In germline, CDR1 is SGHAT, CDR2 FQDESV (reference sequence). The CDR3 coding sequence is TGTGCCAGCAGGACGGGGGACTTGACTCAAGAGACCCAGTACTTC. As protein: CASRTGDLTQETQYF.

This clone was seen a single time. The V gene is TRBV18, the J gene TRBJ2-2; D remains ambiguous. Germline V gene data show CDR1 as KGHSH and CDR2 as LQKENI. The CDR3 is 15 residues long. The germline V and J ends were trimmed by 3 bases and 6 bases, with 14 bases remaining between them. The CDR3 here is CASSPSDQRSGELFF. In DNA, the CDR3 is TGTGCCAGCTCACCGTCCGATCAGCGCTCCGGGGAGCTGTTTTTT.

The J gene is TRBJ2-2, the V gene TRBV6-1; TRBD2 is a possible D gene (7 bases). The CDR3 spans 18 residues. Germline V gene lookup returns CDR1 MNHNS and CDR2 SASEGT. Trimming took 2 bases from V and 1 from J, leaving 17 bases between them. This chain's CDR3 is CASSERAGGTLNTGELFF. Here the CDR3 DNA reads TGTGCCAGCAGTGAAAGGGCCGGGGGGACACTGAACACCGGGGAGCTGTTTTTT.

The chain carries TRBV6-5 and TRBJ1-4; 7 nucleotides align to TRBD1. This CDR3 has 14 amino acids. V shed 7 bases, J shed 5 bases, and the junction held 7 bases outside the gene matches. Germline V gene sequence: CDR1 MNHEY, CDR2 SVGAGI. CDR3 nucleotides: TGTGCCAGCAAGCCGGACAGGATAAATGAAAAACTGTTTTTT. This sequence encodes CASKPDRINEKLFF.

This clone was seen once. The chain joins TRBV18 to TRBJ1-1, with TRBD1 as a possible D gene (5 bases). This CDR3 spans 15 amino acids. CDR1 is KGHSH and CDR2 is LQKENI in the germline V gene. Trimming shortened V by 3 bases and J by 1 base, and 12 bases separated the two germline ends. CDR3 coding DNA: TGTGCCAGCTCACCGTCCCAGGGTGCGAACACTGAAGCTTTCTTT. This translates into CASSPSQGANTEAFF.

The rearrangement links TRBV4-1 to TRBJ1-4, with D perhaps TRBD1 (5 bases). V lost 0 bases and J lost 7, with 18 bases in between. The CDR3 is 17 amino acids. Per germline, CDR1 MGHRA and CDR2 YSYEKL. The CDR3, as DNA: TGCGCCAGCAGCCAAGATCGGGGGACCGTCGGTTTTGAAAAACTGTTTTTT. Amino acid sequence: CASSQDRGTVGFEKLFF.

V and J are TRBV19 and TRBJ1-2; TRBD1 agrees at 7 bases. Trimming removed 1 base from V and 10 bases from J; junction bases left unmatched: 9. Germline V gives CDR1 LNHDA, CDR2 SQIVND (reference sequence). The CDR3 runs 14 residues. The CDR3, as DNA: TGTGCCAGTAGTATAGCGGAGACAGGGCAAACCTACACCTTC. Translated: CASSIAETGQTYTF.

The chain has TRBV19 and TRBJ1-6; TRBD1 might be the D (6 bases). Germline V gives CDR1 LNHDA, CDR2 SQIVND (reference sequence). Trimming took off 4 bases at V and 7 bases at J, with 14 bases between the two ends. This CDR3 spans 15 amino acids. The CDR3 reads CASSSPDRMNSPLHF. The CDR3 DNA follows: TGTGCCAGTAGTAGCCCGGACAGAATGAATTCACCCCTCCACTTT. Based on the CDR3 plus reference TRBV19 and TRBJ1-6, the full variable domain is DGGITQSPKYLFRKEGQNVTLSCEQNLNHDAMYWYRQDPGQGLRLIYYSQIVNDFQKGDIAEGYSVSREKKESFPLTVTSAQKNPTAFYLCASSSPDRMNSPLHFGNGTRLTVT.

The chain recombines TRBV7-8 with TRBJ2-1, with a possible D match to TRBD1 (6 bases). Germline assignment: CDR1 SGHVS and CDR2 FQNEAQ. Trimming shortened V by 5 bases and J by 0 bases, and 11 bases separated the two germline ends. The CDR3 is 15 amino acids. CDR3 amino acids: CASSTVRGSYNEQFF. The CDR3, as DNA: TGTGCCAGCAGCACCGTCAGGGGCTCCTACAATGAGCAGTTCTTC.

This chain joins TRBV9 and TRBJ1-6, with 8 bases matching TRBD1. This CDR3 has 15 amino acids. Germline values: CDR1 SGDLS, CDR2 YYNGEE. V lost 4 bases to trimming and J lost 8 bases; unmatched junction nucleotides: 8. For the CDR3, the DNA is TGTGCCAGCAGCCCCCGGACAGGGTGGGATTCACCCCTCCACTTT. This translates into CASSPRTGWDSPLHF.

The rearrangement links TRBV27 to TRBJ2-6; D perhaps matches TRBD2 (6 bases). The CDR3 extends over 18 amino acids. Germline CDR1 reads MNHEY; CDR2 reads SMNVEV (reference sequence). Deletions cut 8 bases from V and 0 bases from J, with 20 bases between. The CDR3 loop is CASSSRVLAPSGANVLTF. DNA of the CDR3: TGTGCCAGCTCCTCGCGGGTACTAGCTCCCTCTGGGGCCAACGTCCTGACTTTC.

This sequence joins TRBV11-2 and TRBJ2-5; TRBD2 agrees at 15 bases. The CDR3 runs to 17 residues. Per germline, CDR1 SGHAT and CDR2 FQNNGV. Trimming removed 4 bases from V and 1 base from J; junction bases left unmatched: 4. The DNA of the CDR3 is TGTGCCAGCAGCTACGGGACTAGCGGGGGGCTCCAAGAGACCCAGTACTTC. This gives the protein CASSYGTSGGLQETQYF.

V usage is TRBV11-2 and J usage is TRBJ2-5, with D maybe TRBD1 (5 bases). V gave up 4 bases and J gave up 0 bases, with 15 bases separating them. Germline CDR1 reads SGHAT; CDR2 reads FQNNGV. The CDR3 is made up of 16 amino acids. The DNA of the CDR3 is TGTGCCAGCAGCTCCTGGCAGGGTGGTTACCAAGAGACCCAGTACTTC. It encodes CASSSWQGGYQETQYF.

The CDR3: CASRNRGRGSYYGYTF. The CDR3, as DNA: TGTGCCAGCAGAAACAGGGGGCGGGGGTCTTACTATGGCTACACCTTC. The V gene is TRBV28, the J gene TRBJ1-2; 9 nucleotides match TRBD1. V lost 6 bases to trimming and J lost 3 bases; unmatched junction nucleotides: 11. The CDR3 has 16 residues. Germline CDR1 is MDHEN and CDR2 is SYDVKM.